This is a list of T cell receptor beta chains from one sample in a study of long-term antiretroviral therapy in people with HIV. Clones were read by immunoSEQ multiplex PCR, and TCRdb kept only the in-frame ones, dropping some. The sample records approximately 20,000 clones, roughly 84% being singletons. This sample comprised unsorted PBMCs, obtained 0.6 years after starting antiretroviral therapy. The source is a man in his fifties or sixties with HIV. Both conserved end residues are part of each CDR3. A D gene is named only where the DNA matches it firmly. For some rows the clone size is stated as once, few or many, or as a class when expanded; others skip it.

J: TRBJ2-1
D: TRBD2
size: NA
V: TRBV10-3
DNA: TGTGCCATCAGAGAAGCCGGGACTAGCGCTTACAATGAGCAGTTCTTC
CDR3: CAIREAGTSAYNEQFF

J: TRBJ2-7
D: TRBD1
size: NA
V: TRBV5-4
DNA: TGTGCCAGCAGCCGTGGGACAGGGGGCTACGAGCAGTACTTC
CDR3: CASSRGTGGYEQYF

J: TRBJ1-2
D: NA
size: once
V: TRBV6-5
DNA: TGTGCCAGCAGGGACCTCGGGGGGCCCCGGTATCGCTACACCTTC
CDR3: CASRDLGGPRYRYTF

J: TRBJ2-2
D: NA
size: once
V: TRBV11-1
DNA: TGTGCCAGCAGCCCTAGGGACCGATACACCGGGGAGCTGTTTTTT
CDR3: CASSPRDRYTGELFF

J: TRBJ2-1
D: TRBD2
size: NA
V: TRBV4-3
DNA: TGCGCCAGCAGCCCGTGGACTAGCGGGGGCCCCGGGAACAATGAGCAGTTCTTC
CDR3: CASSPWTSGGPGNNEQFF

J: TRBJ2-5
D: TRBD2
size: NA
V: TRBV4-2
DNA: TGTGCCAGCAGCCAAGATCGAGCCGCTAGCGGGGAAGAGACCCAGTACTTC
CDR3: CASSQDRAASGEETQYF

J: TRBJ2-3
D: TRBD1
size: NA
V: TRBV5-1
DNA: TGCGCCAGCAGCGGGGGACAGGGGGGAACATCAGATACGCAGTATTTT
CDR3: CASSGGQGGTSDTQYF

J: TRBJ2-7
D: TRBD1
size: NA
V: TRBV7-2
DNA: TGTGCCAGCAGCTTTCAGGGGGCCTACGAGCAGTACTTC
CDR3: CASSFQGAYEQYF

J: TRBJ1-6
D: TRBD1
size: NA
V: TRBV5-6
DNA: TGTGCCAGCAGCTTGGGATATCGCGCGGACAGGGGCTCACCCCTCCACTTT
CDR3: CASSLGYRADRGSPLHF

J: TRBJ2-1
D: TRBD1
size: NA
V: TRBV10-3
DNA: TGTGCCATCAGTGAACTAATACAGGGGTCCTACAATGAGCAGTTCTTC
CDR3: CAISELIQGSYNEQFF

J: TRBJ2-7
D: NA
size: few
V: TRBV7-9
DNA: TGTGCCAGCAGCTTAGTTCCCTACGAGCAGTACTTC
CDR3: CASSLVPYEQYF

J: TRBJ2-7
D: NA
size: NA
V: TRBV4-1
DNA: TGCGCCAGCAGCCATTATTTCCGGGAAAAAACATCCTACGAGCAGTACTTC
CDR3: CASSHYFREKTSYEQYF

J: TRBJ2-7
D: NA
size: NA
V: TRBV11-2
DNA: TGTGCCAGCAGCTTATTGGGGCCGTCGGGCTACGAGCAGTACTTC
CDR3: CASSLLGPSGYEQYF

J: TRBJ2-5
D: NA
size: NA
V: TRBV28
DNA: TGTGCCAGCAGGGGACCCGGGGCAGAGACCCAGTACTTC
CDR3: CASRGPGAETQYF

J: TRBJ2-7
D: NA
size: NA
V: TRBV28
DNA: TGTGCCAGCAGCCGGCTCGGGACAATTAACGAGCAGTACTTC
CDR3: CASSRLGTINEQYF

J: TRBJ2-3
D: TRBD2
size: NA
V: TRBV7-9
DNA: TGTGCCGGAGATAGCGGGAGTGTAGATACGCAGTATTTT
CDR3: CAGDSGSVDTQYF

J: TRBJ2-5
D: TRBD2
size: NA
V: TRBV4-2
DNA: TGTGCCAGCAGCCAAGGGGGGGCGGGAGGGCCGGTGGAGACCCAGTACTTC
CDR3: CASSQGGAGGPVETQYF

J: TRBJ2-7
D: TRBD2
size: NA
V: TRBV11-2
DNA: TGTGCCAGCAGCTTGACGGGGGGGCCGGCCTACGAGCAGTACTTC
CDR3: CASSLTGGPAYEQYF

J: TRBJ2-5
D: NA
size: NA
V: TRBV10-3
DNA: TGTGCCACCGGGACTGCGCAAGAGACCCAGTACTTC
CDR3: CATGTAQETQYF

J: TRBJ1-2
D: NA
size: NA
V: TRBV6-6
DNA: TGTGCCATTGGACCCCCGATTTGGCACTATGGCTACACCTTC
CDR3: CAIGPPIWHYGYTF

J: TRBJ2-1
D: NA
size: NA
V: TRBV6-1
DNA: TGTGCCAGCAGTGAAGCGGGTTGGGGCAGGGGGGTGGCTGAGCAGTTCTTC
CDR3: CASSEAGWGRGVAEQFF

J: TRBJ2-3
D: NA
size: NA
V: TRBV5-4
DNA: TGTGCCAGCAGCTTGACAGGGCGGATCACAGATACGCAGTATTTT
CDR3: CASSLTGRITDTQYF

J: TRBJ2-3
D: TRBD2
size: NA
V: TRBV27
DNA: TGTGCCAGCTCCCTAGGATGGGGACTAGCGGGAGACTCCCTCGAGTATTTT
CDR3: CASSLGWGLAGDSLEYF

J: TRBJ2-1
D: NA
size: NA
V: TRBV6-6
DNA: TGTGCCAGCAAAGAGGCTACCTCGGGTGAGCAGTTCTTC
CDR3: CASKEATSGEQFF

J: TRBJ1-4
D: NA
size: NA
V: TRBV30
DNA: TGTGCCTGGTCATACGGGGGGACTAATGAAAAACTGTTTTTT
CDR3: CAWSYGGTNEKLFF

J: TRBJ2-7
D: NA
size: NA
V: TRBV5-1
DNA: TGCGCCAGCAGCCAATACTACGAGCAGTACTTC
CDR3: CASSQYYEQYF

J: TRBJ2-3
D: TRBD2
size: NA
V: TRBV14
DNA: TGTGCCAGCCAACTAGCGGGGTATGCAGATACGCAGTATTTT
CDR3: CASQLAGYADTQYF

J: TRBJ1-5
D: NA
size: NA
V: TRBV15
DNA: TGTGCCACCAGCCTTAGAGGTCATAGCAATCAGCCCCAGCATTTT
CDR3: CATSLRGHSNQPQHF

J: TRBJ2-3
D: TRBD2
size: NA
V: TRBV9
DNA: TGTGCCAGCAGCGTCACGGCGGGGGGGCCGTTCGTTACTAGCACAGATACGCAGTATTTT
CDR3: CASSVTAGGPFVTSTDTQYF

J: TRBJ2-7
D: TRBD2
size: NA
V: TRBV4-2
DNA: TGTGCCAGCAGCCAAGGGATTAGAGCGGGAAACTACGAGCAGTACTTC
CDR3: CASSQGIRAGNYEQYF

J: TRBJ2-7
D: NA
size: NA
V: TRBV9
DNA: TGTGCCAGCAGCGTACAGGGCTTTTCCTACGAGCAGTACTTC
CDR3: CASSVQGFSYEQYF

J: TRBJ2-7
D: NA
size: NA
V: TRBV7-9
DNA: TGTGCCAGCAGCCTCCGCGGCTACGAGCAGTACTTC
CDR3: CASSLRGYEQYF

J: TRBJ2-3
D: TRBD1
size: NA
V: TRBV7-7
DNA: TGTGCCAGCAGCCCCGGACAGGGGGCGGGAGATACGCAGTATTTT
CDR3: CASSPGQGAGDTQYF

J: TRBJ2-1
D: NA
size: NA
V: TRBV10-3
DNA: TGTGCCATCAGTGAGTCGAACACGAATGAGCAGTTCTTC
CDR3: CAISESNTNEQFF

J: TRBJ2-3
D: NA
size: few
V: TRBV6-6
DNA: TGTGCCAGCAGTTATTGGGGGGCGACTGGTACAGATACGCAGTATTTT
CDR3: CASSYWGATGTDTQYF

J: TRBJ2-7
D: TRBD1
size: NA
V: TRBV5-1
DNA: TGCGCCAGCAGCCCCGGGACAGGTAGACACGAGCAGTACTTC
CDR3: CASSPGTGRHEQYF

J: TRBJ2-2
D: TRBD2
size: NA
V: TRBV11-3
DNA: TGTGCCAGCAGCCCAACAGCGGGAGACACCGGGGAGCTGTTTTTT
CDR3: CASSPTAGDTGELFF

J: TRBJ1-1
D: NA
size: few
V: TRBV15
DNA: TGTGCCACCAGCAGAGGACATAACACTGAAGCTTTCTTT
CDR3: CATSRGHNTEAFF

J: TRBJ1-2
D: NA
size: NA
V: TRBV28
DNA: TGTGCCAGCAGTTTAAGCCAACGCTATGGCTACACCTTC
CDR3: CASSLSQRYGYTF

J: TRBJ2-5
D: NA
size: NA
V: TRBV9
DNA: TGTGCCAGCAGCCGGAGTACTAGTCCAGAGACCCAGTACTTC
CDR3: CASSRSTSPETQYF

J: TRBJ2-6
D: NA
size: NA
V: TRBV19
DNA: TGTGCCAGTAGTATGGGGTGGGCTGGGGCCAACGTCCTGACTTTC
CDR3: CASSMGWAGANVLTF

J: TRBJ2-3
D: NA
size: NA
V: TRBV7-3
DNA: TGTGCCAGCAGCAGGGGGTCTAGCGGTTTAGTGGATACGCAGTATTTT
CDR3: CASSRGSSGLVDTQYF

J: TRBJ2-7
D: NA
size: NA
V: TRBV30
DNA: TGTGCCTGGACCCCCAGGGAAGGGAACGAGCAGTACTTC
CDR3: CAWTPREGNEQYF

J: TRBJ2-5
D: TRBD2
size: NA
V: TRBV29-1
DNA: TGCAGCGTTGGGATTAGCGGGGAGACCCAGTACTTC
CDR3: CSVGISGETQYF

J: TRBJ2-3
D: TRBD1
size: NA
V: TRBV5-6
DNA: TGTGCCAGCAGCTTACAGGGGGCTTTGCCAGATACGCAGTATTTT
CDR3: CASSLQGALPDTQYF